This is a list of T cell receptor beta chains from one sample in a study of T cell responses to AZD1222 COVID-19 vaccine. Some clones are missing from TCRdb's copy, which holds only in-frame ones; the method was immunoSEQ multiplex PCR. Of about 56,000 clones listed, about 86% were seen once; the top ten hold around 17%. The material sequenced was peripheral blood, taken on day 0 of AZD1222 vaccination. The receptors shown here come from an adult in good health. Both conserved end residues are part of each CDR3. Fields, in order: clone size, D gene, J gene, V gene, CDR3 protein, CDR3 DNA. A D gene is named only where the DNA matches it firmly. The size entry is marked missing in some rows and otherwise reads once, few, many or a size class.

>NA|TRBD1|TRBJ1-5|TRBV3-1/TRBV3-2
CASSPGTGPEEPQHF
TGTGCCAGCAGCCCCGGGACAGGGCCTGAGGAGCCCCAGCATTTT
>NA|TRBD1|TRBJ1-5|TRBV7-2
CASSLGDRGGQPQHF
TGTGCCAGCAGCTTAGGTGACAGGGGTGGCCAGCCCCAGCATTTT
>once|NA|TRBJ2-3|TRBV7-2
CASSLDVDTQYF
TGTGCCAGCAGCTTAGACGTAGATACGCAGTATTTT
>few|NA|TRBJ1-1|TRBV19
CASSIQENTEAFF
TGTGCCAGTAGTATACAGGAGAACACTGAAGCTTTCTTT
>NA|NA|TRBJ2-3|TRBV5-6
CASSLMGGTDTQYF
TGTGCCAGCAGCTTGATGGGGGGCACAGATACGCAGTATTTT
>NA|TRBD1|TRBJ2-2|TRBV5-6
CASSLTQGVGTGELFF
TGTGCCAGCAGCTTAACTCAGGGGGTAGGCACCGGGGAGCTGTTTTTT
>NA|NA|TRBJ2-4|TRBV19
CASSISGLPQNIQYF
TGTGCCAGTAGTATAAGCGGTCTTCCCCAAAACATTCAGTACTTC
>NA|TRBD1|TRBJ2-7|TRBV14
CASSQARQGWSYEQYF
TGTGCCAGCAGCCAAGCTCGACAGGGGTGGTCCTACGAGCAGTACTTC
>NA|NA|TRBJ1-5|TRBV6-5
CASSVSYNQPQHF
TGTGCCAGCAGCGTGTCTTACAATCAGCCCCAGCATTTT
>few|NA|TRBJ1-6|TRBV28
CASKRAGSGSPLHF
TGTGCCAGCAAGCGGGCAGGATCGGGGTCACCCCTCCACTTT
>NA|NA|TRBJ1-1|TRBV7-2
CASSSYSPEGTEAFF
TGTGCCAGCAGCTCGTACTCGCCTGAGGGCACTGAAGCTTTCTTT
>NA|TRBD2|TRBJ2-3|TRBV4-3
CASSQEDPSGSFSDTQYF
TGCGCCAGCAGCCAAGAAGATCCAAGCGGGAGCTTCTCAGATACGCAGTATTTT
>NA|NA|TRBJ1-2|TRBV6-2/TRBV6-3
CASSYRDNYGYTF
TGTGCCAGCAGTTACCGGGACAACTATGGCTACACCTTC
>NA|NA|TRBJ1-5|TRBV29-1
CSVGEERNQPQHF
TGCAGCGTTGGCGAGGAGCGCAATCAGCCCCAGCATTTT
>NA|NA|TRBJ2-7|TRBV2
CASRGRVYEQYF
TGTGCCAGCAGGGGCCGGGTTTATGAGCAGTACTTC
>NA|NA|TRBJ1-1|TRBV6-5
CASSYSIQANTEAFF
TGTGCCAGCAGTTACTCGATACAAGCGAACACTGAAGCTTTCTTT
>NA|NA|TRBJ1-1|TRBV5-4
CASSWSRGGQWTEAFF
TGTGCCAGCAGCTGGAGTCGAGGAGGGCAGTGGACTGAAGCTTTCTTT
>NA|NA|TRBJ1-2|TRBV29-1
CSVEDWGDFF
TGCAGCGTTGAAGATTGGGGGGACTTCTTC
>NA|NA|TRBJ2-7|TRBV19
CASSIKWSVGEQYF
TGTGCCAGTAGTATTAAGTGGTCGGTCGGCGAGCAGTACTTC
>NA|NA|TRBJ1-1|TRBV30
CAWSPRQEAFF
TGTGCCTGGAGTCCAAGACAGGAAGCTTTCTTT
>NA|TRBD1|TRBJ1-2|TRBV7-8
CASSSPEWTGRYGYTF
TGTGCCAGCAGCTCGCCTGAGTGGACAGGGCGCTATGGCTACACCTTC
>NA|NA|TRBJ1-2|TRBV29-1
CSVEEWTETAHGYTF
TGCAGCGTTGAAGAATGGACCGAGACGGCCCATGGCTACACCTTC
>NA|NA|TRBJ2-2|TRBV7-9
CASSLSKNTGELFF
TGTGCCAGCAGCTTAAGTAAGAACACCGGGGAGCTGTTTTTT
>NA|TRBD1|TRBJ2-1|TRBV5-1
CASSRPGQGYNEQFF
TGCGCCAGCAGCCGACCGGGACAGGGCTACAATGAGCAGTTCTTC
>few|NA|TRBJ2-1|TRBV6-5
CASSRPGNEQFF
TGTGCCAGCAGCCGGCCAGGGAATGAGCAGTTCTTC
>NA|NA|TRBJ2-1|TRBV7-3
CASSFPGITYNEQFF
TGTGCCAGCAGCTTTCCCGGGATTACATACAATGAGCAGTTCTTC
>NA|TRBD2|TRBJ2-3|TRBV29-1
CSVRLAGFTDTQYF
TGCAGCGTTAGACTAGCGGGATTCACAGATACGCAGTATTTT
>NA|NA|TRBJ2-7|TRBV30
CAWTGFRSRDEQYF
TGTGCCTGGACCGGCTTCAGGTCCCGTGACGAGCAGTACTTC
>NA|TRBD1|TRBJ1-1|TRBV6-5
CASFDRVVFTEAFF
TGTGCCAGTTTTGACAGGGTGGTTTTCACTGAAGCTTTCTTT
>NA|NA|TRBJ2-1|TRBV5-1
CASSKGVGGNEQFF
TGCGCCAGCAGTAAGGGAGTGGGGGGCAATGAGCAGTTCTTC
>once|NA|TRBJ1-6|TRBV5-1
CASSFNMGNSPLHF
TGCGCCAGCAGCTTCAATATGGGAAATTCACCCCTCCACTTT
>NA|NA|TRBJ1-2|TRBV30
CAWSPGLRGYGYTF
TGTGCCTGGAGTCCAGGCCTACGGGGTTATGGCTACACCTTC
>NA|NA|TRBJ2-1|TRBV29-1
CSVYSTQSFNEQFF
TGCAGCGTTTACAGCACGCAGTCGTTCAATGAGCAGTTCTTC
>NA|TRBD2|TRBJ2-1|TRBV5-6
CASSPRTSGTRVFYNEQFF
TGTGCCAGCAGCCCACGGACTAGCGGGACTAGAGTGTTCTACAATGAGCAGTTCTTC
>NA|TRBD1|TRBJ2-7|TRBV5-4
CASSPETGDPGEQYF
TGTGCCAGCAGCCCGGAGACAGGGGACCCGGGCGAGCAGTACTTC
>NA|TRBD2|TRBJ2-1|TRBV5-1
CASSYSGTSGYNEQFF
TGCGCCAGCAGCTACTCCGGGACTAGCGGATACAATGAGCAGTTCTTC
>NA|NA|TRBJ2-7|TRBV19
CASNHAGGEQYF
TGTGCCAGTAATCATGCAGGTGGCGAGCAGTACTTC
>NA|NA|TRBJ2-7|TRBV5-8
CASSHLRIDTSYEQYF
TGTGCCAGCAGCCATTTGCGCATAGACACCTCCTACGAGCAGTACTTC
>NA|NA|TRBJ1-1|TRBV10-3
CAINVRDDREAFF
TGTGCCATCAATGTCCGGGACGACCGTGAAGCTTTCTTT
>NA|TRBD2|TRBJ2-1|TRBV5-1
CASSPERLAEDEQFF
TGCGCCAGCAGCCCGGAGAGACTAGCGGAAGATGAGCAGTTCTTC
>NA|NA|TRBJ1-4|TRBV28
CASSLKGLDEKLFF
TGTGCCAGCAGTTTGAAGGGGTTAGATGAAAAACTGTTTTTT